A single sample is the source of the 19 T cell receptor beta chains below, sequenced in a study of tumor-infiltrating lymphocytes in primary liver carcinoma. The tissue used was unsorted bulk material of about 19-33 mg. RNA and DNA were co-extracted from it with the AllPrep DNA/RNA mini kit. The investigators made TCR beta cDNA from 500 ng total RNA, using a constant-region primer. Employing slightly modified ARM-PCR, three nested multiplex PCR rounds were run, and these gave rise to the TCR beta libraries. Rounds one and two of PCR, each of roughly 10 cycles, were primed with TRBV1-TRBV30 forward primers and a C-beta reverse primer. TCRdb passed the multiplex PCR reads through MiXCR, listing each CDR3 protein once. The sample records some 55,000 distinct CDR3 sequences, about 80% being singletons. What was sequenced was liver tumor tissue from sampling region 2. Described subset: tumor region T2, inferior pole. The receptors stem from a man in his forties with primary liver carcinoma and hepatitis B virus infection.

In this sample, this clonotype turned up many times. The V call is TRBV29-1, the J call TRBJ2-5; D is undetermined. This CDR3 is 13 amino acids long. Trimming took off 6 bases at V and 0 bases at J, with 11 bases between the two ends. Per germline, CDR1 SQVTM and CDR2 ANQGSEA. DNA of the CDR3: TGCAGCGTCTCGGTTGAGTACCAAGAGACCCAGTACTTC. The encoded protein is CSVSVEYQETQYF.

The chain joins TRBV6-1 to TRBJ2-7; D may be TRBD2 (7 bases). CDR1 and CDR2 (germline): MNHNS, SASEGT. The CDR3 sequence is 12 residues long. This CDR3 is CASGDKSDEQYF. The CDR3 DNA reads TGTGCAAGCGGGGACAAGTCGGACGAGCAGTACTTC.

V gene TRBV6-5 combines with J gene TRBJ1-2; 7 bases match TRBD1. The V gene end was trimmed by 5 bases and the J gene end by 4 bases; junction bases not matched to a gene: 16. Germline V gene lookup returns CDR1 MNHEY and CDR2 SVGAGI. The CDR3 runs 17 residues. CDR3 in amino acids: CASSLRCPGGTSYGYTF. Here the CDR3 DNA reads TGTGCCAGCAGTCTTCGCTGTCCAGGGGGTACATCCTATGGCTACACCTTC.

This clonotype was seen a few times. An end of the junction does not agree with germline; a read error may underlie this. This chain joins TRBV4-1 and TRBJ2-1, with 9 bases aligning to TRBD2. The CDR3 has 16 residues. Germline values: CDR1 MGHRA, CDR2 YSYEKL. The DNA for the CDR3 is TGCACCAGCAGTCAATCCGAGACTAGCGGTGACAATGAGCAGTTCTTC. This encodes CTSSQSETSGDNEQFF.

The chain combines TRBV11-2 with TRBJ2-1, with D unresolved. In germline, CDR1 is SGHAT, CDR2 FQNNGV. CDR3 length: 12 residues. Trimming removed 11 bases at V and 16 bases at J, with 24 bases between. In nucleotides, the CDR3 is TGTGCCGGCAACTTAGTAGGGAATGAACAATTCTTC. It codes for CAGNLVGNEQFF.

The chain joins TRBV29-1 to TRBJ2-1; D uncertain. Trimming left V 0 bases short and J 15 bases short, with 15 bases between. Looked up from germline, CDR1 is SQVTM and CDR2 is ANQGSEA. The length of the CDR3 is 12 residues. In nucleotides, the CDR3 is TGCAGCGTTGAAGATCACGCCCGTGCGCTGTTCTTC. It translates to CSVEDHARALFF.

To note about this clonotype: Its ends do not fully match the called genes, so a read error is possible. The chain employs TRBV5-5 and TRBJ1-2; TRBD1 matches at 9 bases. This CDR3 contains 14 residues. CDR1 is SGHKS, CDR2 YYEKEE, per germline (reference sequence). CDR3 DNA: TGTGCCAGCAACCCTGGGACAGGGAGTTATGGCTACATCTTC. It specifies CASNPGTGSYGYIF.

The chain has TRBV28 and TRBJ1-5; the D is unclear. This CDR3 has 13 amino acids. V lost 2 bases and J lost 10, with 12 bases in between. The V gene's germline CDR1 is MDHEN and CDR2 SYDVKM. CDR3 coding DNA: TGTGCCAGCAGTTTAAGGAGGACCCTACCCCAGCATTTT. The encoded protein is CASSLRRTLPQHF.

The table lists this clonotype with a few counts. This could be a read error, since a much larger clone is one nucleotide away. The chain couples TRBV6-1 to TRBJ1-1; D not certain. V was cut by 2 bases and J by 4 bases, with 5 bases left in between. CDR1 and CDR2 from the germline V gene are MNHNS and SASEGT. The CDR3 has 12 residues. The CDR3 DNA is TGTGCCAGCAGTGAACAGAGCACTGAAGCTTTCTTT. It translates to CASSEQSTEAFF.

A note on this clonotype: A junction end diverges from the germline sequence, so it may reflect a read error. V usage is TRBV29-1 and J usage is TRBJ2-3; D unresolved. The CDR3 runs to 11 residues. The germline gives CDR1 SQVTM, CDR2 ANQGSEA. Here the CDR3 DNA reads TGCAGCGTTGAAAACACAGCTACGCAATATTTT. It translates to CSVENTATQYF.

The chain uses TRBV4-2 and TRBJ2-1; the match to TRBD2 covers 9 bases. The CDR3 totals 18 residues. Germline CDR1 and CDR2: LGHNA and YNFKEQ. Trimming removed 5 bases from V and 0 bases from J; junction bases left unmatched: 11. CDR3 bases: TGTGCCAGCAGCTTGTTTCTAGCGGGATACGGCTCCTACAATGAGCAGTTCTTC. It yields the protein CASSLFLAGYGSYNEQFF.

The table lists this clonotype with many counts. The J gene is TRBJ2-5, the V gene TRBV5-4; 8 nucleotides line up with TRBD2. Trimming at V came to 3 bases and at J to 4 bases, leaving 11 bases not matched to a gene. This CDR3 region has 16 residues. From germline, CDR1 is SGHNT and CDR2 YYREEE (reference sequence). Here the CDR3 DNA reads TGTGCCAGCAGCTCGGCGGCTTACGCGGGGGGAGAGACCCAGTACTTC. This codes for CASSSAAYAGGETQYF. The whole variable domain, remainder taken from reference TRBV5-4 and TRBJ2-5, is ETGVTQSPTHLIKTRGQQVTLRCSSQSGHNTVSWYQQALGQGPQFIFQYYREEENGRGNFPPRFSGLQFPNYSSELNVNALELDDSALYLCASSSAAYAGGETQYFGPGTRLLVL.

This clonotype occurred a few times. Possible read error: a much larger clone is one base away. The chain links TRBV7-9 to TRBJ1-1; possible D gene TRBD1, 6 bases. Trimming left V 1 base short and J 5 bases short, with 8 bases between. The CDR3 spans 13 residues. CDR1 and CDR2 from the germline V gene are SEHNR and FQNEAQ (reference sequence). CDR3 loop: CASSLDRATEAFF. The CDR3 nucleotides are TGTGCCAGCAGCTTAGACAGGGCGACTGAAGCTTTCTTT. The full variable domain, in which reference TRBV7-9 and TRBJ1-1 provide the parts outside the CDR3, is DTGVSQNPRHKITKRGQNVTFRCDPISEHNRLYWYRQTLGQGPEFLTYFQNEAQLEKSRLLSDRFSAERPKGSFSTLEIQRTEQGDSAMYLCASSLDRATEAFFGQGTRLTVV.

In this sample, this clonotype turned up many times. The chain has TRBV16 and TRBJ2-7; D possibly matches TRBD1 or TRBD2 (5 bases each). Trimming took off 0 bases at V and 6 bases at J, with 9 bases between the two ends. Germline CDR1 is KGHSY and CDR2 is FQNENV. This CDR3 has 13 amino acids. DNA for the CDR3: TGTGCCAGCAGCCAATCCGTCGGGGCCGAGCAGTACTTC. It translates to CASSQSVGAEQYF.

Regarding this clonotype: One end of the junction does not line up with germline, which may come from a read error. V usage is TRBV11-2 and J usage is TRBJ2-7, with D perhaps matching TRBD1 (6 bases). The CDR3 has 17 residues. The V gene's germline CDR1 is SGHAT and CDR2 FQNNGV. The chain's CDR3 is CASSLDFGTPSSYEHYF. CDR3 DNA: TGTGCTAGCAGCCTAGACTTCGGGACACCCAGCTCCTACGAGCACTACTTC.

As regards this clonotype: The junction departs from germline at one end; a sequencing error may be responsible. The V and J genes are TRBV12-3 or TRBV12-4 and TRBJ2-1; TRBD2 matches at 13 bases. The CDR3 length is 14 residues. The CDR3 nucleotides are TGTGCCAGCAGCCGGACTAGCGGGAGCAGTGACCAGCTCTTC. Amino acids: CASSRTSGSSDQLF.

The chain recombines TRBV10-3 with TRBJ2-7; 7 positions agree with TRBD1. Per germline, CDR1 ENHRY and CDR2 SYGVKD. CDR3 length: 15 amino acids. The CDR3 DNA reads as TGTGTCATAAGTGATCGAGGGGGCAGCTCCTACGAGCAGTACTTC. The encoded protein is CVISDRGGSSYEQYF.

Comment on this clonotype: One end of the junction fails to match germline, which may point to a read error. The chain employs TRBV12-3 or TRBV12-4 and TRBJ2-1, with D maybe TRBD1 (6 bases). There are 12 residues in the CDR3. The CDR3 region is CTSSWGQDEQFF. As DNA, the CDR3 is TGTACCAGCAGTTGGGGGCAGGATGAGCAGTTCTTC.

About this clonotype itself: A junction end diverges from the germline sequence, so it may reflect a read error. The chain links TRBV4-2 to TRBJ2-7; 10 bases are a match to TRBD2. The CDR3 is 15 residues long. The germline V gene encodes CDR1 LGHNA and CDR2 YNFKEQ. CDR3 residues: CASSQYSSGSYEQHF. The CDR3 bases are TGTGCCAGCAGCCAATATTCTAGCGGGAGTTACGAGCAGCACTTC.